This passage covers 16 T cell receptor beta chains from one sample sequenced in a study of identical twins. TCRdb itself ran the 5' RACE reads through MiXCR, one entry per CDR3 protein. The sample lists about 700,000 distinct CDR3 sequences; roughly 6% were seen once. The material sequenced was naive T cells sorted from blood. Source of these receptors: a young man in good health.

This clonotype came up a few times. The chain joins TRBV10-3 to TRBJ1-6, with unresolved D. V dropped 0 bases and J dropped 7 bases, with 7 bases sitting between them. The germline gives CDR1 ENHRY, CDR2 SYGVKD. CDR3 length: 14 amino acids. CDR3 bases: TGTGCCATCAGTGAGTCGAGGAGAAATTCACCCCTCCACTTT. Protein product: CAISESRRNSPLHF.

In this sample, this clonotype turned up many times. J is TRBJ1-1 and V is TRBV12-3 or TRBV12-4, with D unclear. CDR3 length: 13 residues. Between the trimmed V and J ends, which lost 6 bases and 1 base, there was a span of 9 bases. The CDR3 bases are TGTGCCAGCAGGCAGACACAGAACACTGAAGCTTTCTTT. It is translated as CASRQTQNTEAFF.

This clonotype was recorded a few times. The CDR3 loop reads CASGPLNTEAFF. The CDR3 DNA sequence: TGTGCCAGCGGACCCTTGAACACTGAAGCTTTCTTT. The chain has TRBV6-5 and TRBJ1-1; D is undetermined. Looked up from germline, CDR1 is MNHEY and CDR2 is SVGAGI. The CDR3 is made up of 12 amino acids. V lost 8 bases to trimming and J lost 0 bases, with 7 bases between them.

This clonotype was counted at least ten times. The chain has TRBV20-1 and TRBJ1-1, with D perhaps matching TRBD1 (6 bases). Trimming stripped 3 bases from V and 0 bases from J, with 11 bases between. The CDR3 covers 14 residues. CDR1 DFQATT and CDR2 SNEGSKA come from the germline V gene (reference sequence). The CDR3, as DNA: TGCAGTGCTAGGCCAGGGGTAATGAACACTGAAGCTTTCTTT. Protein product: CSARPGVMNTEAFF.

This clonotype occurred a few times. The chain combines TRBV3-1 with TRBJ2-7; D perhaps matches TRBD1 (5 bases). The germline V and J ends were trimmed by 1 base and 7 bases, with 14 bases remaining between them. The germline gives CDR1 LGHDT, CDR2 YNNKEL (reference sequence). This CDR3 is 14 amino acids long. The chain's CDR3 is CASSQGQGVWEQYF. Written as DNA, the CDR3 is TGTGCCAGCAGCCAAGGGCAGGGTGTCTGGGAGCAGTACTTC.

This clonotype was counted between two and nine times. This chain uses TRBV12-3 or TRBV12-4 with TRBJ2-6; D is undetermined. The CDR3 contains 14 residues. Between the trimmed V and J ends, which lost 6 bases and 0 bases, there was a span of 6 bases. The CDR3 region has the DNA TGTGCCAGCAGAAAATCCTCTGGGGCCAACGTCCTGACTTTC. This gives the protein CASRKSSGANVLTF.

This clonotype was detected many times. A junction end diverges from the germline sequence, so it may reflect a read error. The chain has TRBV5-1 and TRBJ2-3; D might be TRBD1 or TRBD2, each matching 5 bases. The CDR3 extends over 14 amino acids. Per the germline V gene, CDR1 is SGHRS and CDR2 is YFSETQ. The CDR3 here is CASSSGGPTDTQYF. The CDR3 bases are TGTGCCAGCAGTTCTGGGGGACCCACAGATACGCAGTATTTT.

This clonotype has ten or more counts. The V gene is TRBV7-6, the J gene TRBJ1-1; TRBD1 agrees at 8 bases. CDR3 length: 16 amino acids. V trimming: 2 bases; J trimming: 4 bases; junction bases outside the gene matches: 9. Germline V gene data show CDR1 as SGHVS and CDR2 as FNYEAQ. CDR3 sequence: CASSLPFGQGGTEAFF. The CDR3 DNA follows: TGTGCCAGCAGCTTACCTTTTGGACAGGGCGGCACTGAAGCTTTCTTT.

This chain links TRBV6-1 with TRBJ2-7; 7 bases map to TRBD2. The CDR3 sequence is 15 residues long. Germline V CDR1 and CDR2: MNHNS, SASEGT. V lost 5 bases to trimming and J lost 3 bases; unmatched junction nucleotides: 10. The CDR3 protein is CASSPYAGAHYEQYV. The CDR3 bases are TGTGCCAGCAGTCCCTACGCGGGAGCCCACTACGAGCAGTACGTC.

This clonotype was seen ten or more times. The V gene is TRBV29-1, the J gene TRBJ2-1; D gene ambiguous. Germline-derived CDR1 and CDR2 are SQVTM and ANQGSEA. V shed 5 bases and J shed 0 bases, with 14 bases lying between them. The CDR3 sequence is 15 residues long. CDR3 in amino acids: CSVPRVEHSYNEQFF. The CDR3 DNA is TGCAGCGTTCCCCGCGTGGAGCACTCCTACAATGAGCAGTTCTTC.

This clonotype was found a few times. This sequence joins TRBV4-2 and TRBJ2-5, with D perhaps matching TRBD2 (5 bases). The CDR3 consists of 17 residues. With 0 bases removed from V and 7 bases from J, the gap between germline ends came to 21 bases. The V gene's germline CDR1 is LGHNA and CDR2 YNFKEQ. The CDR3 DNA sequence: TGTGCCAGCAGCCAAGATAGTCGGCTAGACGGGAAGGGGACCCAGTACTTC. Translation gives CASSQDSRLDGKGTQYF.

This clonotype was seen many times. This chain links TRBV29-1 with TRBJ1-4, with TRBD1 as a possible D gene (5 bases). The CDR3 consists of 15 residues. V gave up 6 bases and J gave up 8 bases, with 22 bases separating them. Germline CDR1 is SQVTM and CDR2 is ANQGSEA. CDR3 sequence: CSVVETGTAVEKLFF. The DNA for the CDR3 is TGCAGCGTGGTAGAGACCGGGACGGCCGTGGAAAAACTGTTTTTT.

This clonotype showed up just a few times. The V and J genes are TRBV11-3 and TRBJ2-3, with 9 bases matching TRBD2. This CDR3 has 15 amino acids. Germline CDR1 reads SGHNT; CDR2 reads YENEEA. Trimming removed 5 bases from V and 2 bases from J; junction bases left unmatched: 5. CDR3 loop: CASSHTSGSTDTQYF. CDR3 nucleotides: TGTGCCAGCAGCCACACTAGCGGGTCCACAGATACGCAGTATTTT.

This sequence joins TRBV6-1 and TRBJ2-1; D may correspond to TRBD1 or TRBD2 (6 bases each). V was clipped by 8 bases and J by 10 bases, with 24 bases between them. This CDR3 has 15 amino acids. Germline CDR1 is MNHNS and CDR2 is SASEGT. CDR3 DNA sequence: TGTGCCAGCTTCGAAAGGGGGGCGCGGATAGGGGAGCAGTTCTTC. Its protein product is CASFERGARIGEQFF.

This clonotype showed up just a few times. The genes are TRBV3-1 and TRBJ2-1, with D possibly being TRBD2 (5 bases). The germline V gene has CDR1 LGHDT and CDR2 YNNKEL (reference sequence). This CDR3 has 16 residues. Trimming stripped 0 bases from V and 2 bases from J, with 11 bases between. The CDR3 spells CASSQDAGATYNEQFF. DNA for the CDR3: TGTGCCAGCAGCCAAGATGCGGGTGCCACCTACAATGAGCAGTTCTTC.

V usage is TRBV19 and J usage is TRBJ2-6; 10 bases map to TRBD1. Germline V gene data show CDR1 as LNHDA and CDR2 as SQIVND (reference sequence). The CDR3 runs to 16 residues. V lost 8 bases to trimming and J lost 1 base; unmatched junction nucleotides: 5. CDR3 DNA sequence: TGTGCCAGTCACCCGGGACAGGGGTCTGGGGCCAACGTCCTGACTTTC. Protein: CASHPGQGSGANVLTF.